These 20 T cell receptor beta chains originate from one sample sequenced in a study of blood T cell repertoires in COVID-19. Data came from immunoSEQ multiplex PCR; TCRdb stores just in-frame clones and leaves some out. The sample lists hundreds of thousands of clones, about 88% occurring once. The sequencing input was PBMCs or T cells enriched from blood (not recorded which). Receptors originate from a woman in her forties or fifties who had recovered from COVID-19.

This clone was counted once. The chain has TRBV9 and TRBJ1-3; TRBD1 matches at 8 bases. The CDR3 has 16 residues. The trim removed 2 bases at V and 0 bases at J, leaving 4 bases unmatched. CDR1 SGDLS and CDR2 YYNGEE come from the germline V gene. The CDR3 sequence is CASSVTQGASGNTIYF. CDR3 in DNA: TGTGCCAGCAGCGTTACCCAGGGGGCCTCTGGAAACACCATATATTTT.

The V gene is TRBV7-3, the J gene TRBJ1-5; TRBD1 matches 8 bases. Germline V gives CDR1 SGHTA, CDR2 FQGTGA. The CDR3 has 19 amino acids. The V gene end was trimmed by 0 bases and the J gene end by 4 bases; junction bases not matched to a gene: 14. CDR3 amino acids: CASSLTVLLDRAKNQPQHF. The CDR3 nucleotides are TGTGCCAGCAGCTTAACGGTCCTCTTGGACAGGGCGAAAAATCAGCCCCAGCATTTT.

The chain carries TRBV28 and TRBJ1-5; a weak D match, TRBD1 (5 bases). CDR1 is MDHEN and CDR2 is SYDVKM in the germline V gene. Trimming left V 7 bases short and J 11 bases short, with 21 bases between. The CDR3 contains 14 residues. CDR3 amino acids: CASMRSAGRKAQHF. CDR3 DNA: TGTGCCAGCATGCGCTCTGCAGGGCGCAAGGCCCAGCATTTT.

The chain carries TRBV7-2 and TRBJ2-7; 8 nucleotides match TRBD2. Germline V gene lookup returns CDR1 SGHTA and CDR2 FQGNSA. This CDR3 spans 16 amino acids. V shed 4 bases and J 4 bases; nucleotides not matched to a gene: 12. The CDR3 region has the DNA TGTGCCAGCAGCTCCGCTAGCGGGCGGGAATTTTACGAGCAGTACTTC. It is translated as CASSSASGREFYEQYF.

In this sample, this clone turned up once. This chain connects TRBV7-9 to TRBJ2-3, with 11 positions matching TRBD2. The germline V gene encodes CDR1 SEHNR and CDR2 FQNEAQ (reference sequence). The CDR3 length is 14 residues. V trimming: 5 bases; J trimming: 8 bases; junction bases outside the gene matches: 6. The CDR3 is CASSPSTSGSTQYF. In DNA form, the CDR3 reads TGTGCCAGCAGCCCTTCCACTAGCGGGAGTACGCAGTATTTT.

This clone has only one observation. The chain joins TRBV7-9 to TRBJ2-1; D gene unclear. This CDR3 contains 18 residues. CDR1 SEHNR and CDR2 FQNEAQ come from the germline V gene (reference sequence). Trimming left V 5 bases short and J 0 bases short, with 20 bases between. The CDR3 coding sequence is TGTGCCAGCAGCCCATTACCCACATCTCCTAGCTCCTACAATGAGCAGTTCTTC. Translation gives CASSPLPTSPSSYNEQFF.

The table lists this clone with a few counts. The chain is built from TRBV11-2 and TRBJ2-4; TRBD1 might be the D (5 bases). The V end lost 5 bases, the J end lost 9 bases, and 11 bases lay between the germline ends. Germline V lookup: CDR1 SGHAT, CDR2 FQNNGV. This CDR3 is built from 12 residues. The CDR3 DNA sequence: TGTGCCAGCAGCCAAGGACAAAGCATTCAGTACTTC. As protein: CASSQGQSIQYF.

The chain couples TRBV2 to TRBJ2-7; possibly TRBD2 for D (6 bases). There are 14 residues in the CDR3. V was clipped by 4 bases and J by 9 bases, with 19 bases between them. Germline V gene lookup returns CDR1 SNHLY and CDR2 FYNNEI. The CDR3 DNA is TGTGCCAGCAGTGCTTACGGAGCGGGTGGGGGGCAGTACTTC. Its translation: CASSAYGAGGGQYF.

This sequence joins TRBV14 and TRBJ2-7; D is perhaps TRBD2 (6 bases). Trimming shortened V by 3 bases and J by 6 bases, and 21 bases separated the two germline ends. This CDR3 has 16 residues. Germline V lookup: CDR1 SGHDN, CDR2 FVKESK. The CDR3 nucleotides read TGTGCCAGCAGCCACTTGGGGCGGGAATGGTCGCCCGAGCAGTACTTC. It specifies CASSHLGREWSPEQYF.

The CDR3 DNA reads as TGTGCCAGCTCAAGAGGGCGTTGGGAGACCCAGTACTTC. Residues: CASSRGRWETQYF. The rearrangement links TRBV18 to TRBJ2-5; weak D call: TRBD2 (5 bases). With 5 bases removed from V and 5 bases from J, the gap between germline ends came to 12 bases. The CDR3 covers 13 residues. Germline assignment: CDR1 KGHSH and CDR2 LQKENI. The full variable domain, rest sourced from reference TRBV18 and TRBJ2-5, is NAGVMQNPRHLVRRRGQEARLRCSPMKGHSHVYWYRQLPEEGLKFMVYLQKENIIDESGMPKERFSAEFPKEGPSILRIQQVVRGDSAAYFCASSRGRWETQYFGPGTRLLVL.

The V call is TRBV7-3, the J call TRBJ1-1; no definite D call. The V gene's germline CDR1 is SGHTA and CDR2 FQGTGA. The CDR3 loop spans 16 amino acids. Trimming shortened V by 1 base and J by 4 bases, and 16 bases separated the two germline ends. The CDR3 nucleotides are TGTGCCAGCAGCTTAAACGCTCCACAGCTGGGCACTGAAGCTTTCTTT. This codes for CASSLNAPQLGTEAFF. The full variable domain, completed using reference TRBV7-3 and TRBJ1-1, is GAGVSQTPSNKVTEKGKYVELRCDPISGHTALYWYRQSLGQGPEFLIYFQGTGAADDSGLPNDRFFAVRPEGSVSTLKIQRTERGDSAVYLCASSLNAPQLGTEAFFGQGTRLTVV.

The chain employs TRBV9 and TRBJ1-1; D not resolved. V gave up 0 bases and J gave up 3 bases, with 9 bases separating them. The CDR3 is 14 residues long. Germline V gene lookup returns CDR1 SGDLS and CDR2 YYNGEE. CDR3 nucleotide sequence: TGTGCCAGCAGCGTAGTTGGGCGGGACACTGAAGCTTTCTTT. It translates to CASSVVGRDTEAFF.

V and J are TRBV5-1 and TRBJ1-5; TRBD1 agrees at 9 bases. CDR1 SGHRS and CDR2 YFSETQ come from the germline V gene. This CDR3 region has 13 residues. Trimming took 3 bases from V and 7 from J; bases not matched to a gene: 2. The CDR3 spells CASSSDRGQPQHF. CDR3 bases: TGCGCCAGCAGCTCAGACAGGGGGCAGCCCCAGCATTTT.

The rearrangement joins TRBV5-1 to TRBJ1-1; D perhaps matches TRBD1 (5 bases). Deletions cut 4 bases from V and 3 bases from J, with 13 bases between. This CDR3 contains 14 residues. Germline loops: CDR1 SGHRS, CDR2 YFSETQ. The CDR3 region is CASSPGGGDTEAFF. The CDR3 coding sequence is TGCGCCAGCAGCCCCGGTGGGGGGGACACTGAAGCTTTCTTT.

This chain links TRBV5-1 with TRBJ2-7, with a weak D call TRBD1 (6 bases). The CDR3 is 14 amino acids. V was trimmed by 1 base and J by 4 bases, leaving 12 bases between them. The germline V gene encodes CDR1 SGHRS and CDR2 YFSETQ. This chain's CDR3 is CASSLTGRVYEQYF. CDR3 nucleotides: TGCGCCAGCAGCTTGACAGGGCGGGTATACGAGCAGTACTTC.

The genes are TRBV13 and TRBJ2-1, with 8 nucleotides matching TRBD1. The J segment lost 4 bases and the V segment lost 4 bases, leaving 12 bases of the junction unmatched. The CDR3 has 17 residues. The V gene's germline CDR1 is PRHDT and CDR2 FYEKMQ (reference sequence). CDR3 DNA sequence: TGTGCCAGCAGCTCGGACAGGGTGAAGGAGGGATACAATGAGCAGTTCTTC. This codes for CASSSDRVKEGYNEQFF.

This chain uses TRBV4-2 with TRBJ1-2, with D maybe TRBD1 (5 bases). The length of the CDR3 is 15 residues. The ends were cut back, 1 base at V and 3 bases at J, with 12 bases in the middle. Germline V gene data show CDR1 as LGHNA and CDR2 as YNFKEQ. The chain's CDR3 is CASSQGQGNDYGYTF. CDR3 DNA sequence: TGTGCCAGCAGCCAAGGGCAGGGAAACGACTATGGCTACACCTTC.

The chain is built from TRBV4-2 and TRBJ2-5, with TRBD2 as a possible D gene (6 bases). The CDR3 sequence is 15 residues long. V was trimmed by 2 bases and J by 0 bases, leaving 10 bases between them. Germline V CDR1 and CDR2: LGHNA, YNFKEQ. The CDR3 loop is CASSQRRDYQETQYF. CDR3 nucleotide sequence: TGTGCCAGCAGCCAAAGGCGGGACTACCAAGAGACCCAGTACTTC.

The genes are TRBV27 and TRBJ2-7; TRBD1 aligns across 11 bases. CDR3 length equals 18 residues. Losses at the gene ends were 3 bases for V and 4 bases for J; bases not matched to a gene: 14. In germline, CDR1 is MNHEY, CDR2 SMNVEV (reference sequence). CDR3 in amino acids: CASSFLSVGQGVGYEQYF. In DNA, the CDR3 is TGTGCCAGCAGTTTCCTATCGGTGGGACAGGGGGTGGGTTACGAGCAGTACTTC.

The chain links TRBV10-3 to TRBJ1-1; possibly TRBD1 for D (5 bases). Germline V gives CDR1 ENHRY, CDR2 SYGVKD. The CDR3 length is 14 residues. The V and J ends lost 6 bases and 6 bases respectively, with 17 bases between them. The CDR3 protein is CAIRDQGYGAEAFF. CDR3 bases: TGTGCCATCAGGGACCAGGGATATGGGGCTGAAGCTTTCTTT.